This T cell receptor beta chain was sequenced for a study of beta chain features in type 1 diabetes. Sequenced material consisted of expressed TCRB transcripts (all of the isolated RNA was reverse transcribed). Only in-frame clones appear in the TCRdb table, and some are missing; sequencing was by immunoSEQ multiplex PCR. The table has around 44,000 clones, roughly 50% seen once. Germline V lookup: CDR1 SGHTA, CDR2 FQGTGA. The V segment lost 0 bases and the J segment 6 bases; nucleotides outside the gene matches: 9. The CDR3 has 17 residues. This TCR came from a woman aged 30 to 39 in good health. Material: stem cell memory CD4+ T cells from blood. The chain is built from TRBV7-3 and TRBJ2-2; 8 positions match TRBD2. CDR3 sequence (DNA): TGTGCCAGCAGCTTAACGTTGGCGGGAGGAGGTGCCGGGGAGCTGTTTTTT. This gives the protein CASSLTLAGGGAGELFF.